The source of this T cell receptor (beta chain) is a study of T cell clonotyping in hematopoietic cell transplantation. As for the study in general: Recipient samples before transplant were obtained post-cytoreduction.

Study-wide results and limits: Few recipient clonotypes overlapped donors; over 97% were de novo at given depth. Recipient TCR diversity dropped after transplant; expanded clonotypes rose from day 30 to 180.

In regard to this clone: Antigen: not known.

TCRdb keeps only in-frame clones here, not all; method: immunoSEQ multiplex PCR. The sample has approximately 80,000 clones, 90% to 96% seen once. Time point reported: recipient sample about 28 days before transplant, after cytoreduction. CDR1 is SGHNT and CDR2 is YENEEA in the germline V gene. Deletions cut 7 bases from V and 0 bases from J, with 12 bases between. The CDR3 is made up of 15 amino acids. The receptor's source is a woman in her fifties or sixties with acute myeloid leukemia. Some clones in this sample may be carry-over from other donors' samples. The sequencing used peripheral blood mononuclear cells, collected before stem cell transplant. The chain has TRBV11-3 and TRBJ2-2; unclear D gene. DNA of the CDR3: TGTGCCAGCACCCCAGGCAGCGCGAACACCGGGGAGCTGTTTTTT. Amino acid sequence: CASTPGSANTGELFF.